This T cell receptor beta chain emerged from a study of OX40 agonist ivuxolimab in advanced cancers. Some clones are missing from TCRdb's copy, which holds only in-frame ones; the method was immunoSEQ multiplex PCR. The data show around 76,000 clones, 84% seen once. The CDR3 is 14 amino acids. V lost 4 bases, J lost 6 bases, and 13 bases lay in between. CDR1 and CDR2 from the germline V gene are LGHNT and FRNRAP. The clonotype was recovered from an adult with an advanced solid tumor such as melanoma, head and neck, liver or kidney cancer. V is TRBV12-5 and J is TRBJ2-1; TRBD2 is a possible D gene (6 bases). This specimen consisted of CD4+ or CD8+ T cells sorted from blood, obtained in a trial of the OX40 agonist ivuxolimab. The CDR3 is CASGWGVSRNEQFF. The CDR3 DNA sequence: TGTGCTAGTGGTTGGGGGGTTAGTCGCAATGAGCAGTTCTTC.